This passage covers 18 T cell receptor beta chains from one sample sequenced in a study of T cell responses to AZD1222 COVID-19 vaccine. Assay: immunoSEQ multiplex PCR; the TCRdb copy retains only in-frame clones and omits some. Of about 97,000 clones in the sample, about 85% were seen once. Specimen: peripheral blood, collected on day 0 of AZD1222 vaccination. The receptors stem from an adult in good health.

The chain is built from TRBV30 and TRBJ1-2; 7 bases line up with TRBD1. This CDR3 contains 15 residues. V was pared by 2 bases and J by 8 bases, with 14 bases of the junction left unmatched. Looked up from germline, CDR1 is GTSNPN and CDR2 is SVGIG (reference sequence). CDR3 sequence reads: CAWSPSFDRAGGYTF. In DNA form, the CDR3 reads TGTGCCTGGAGTCCATCATTTGACAGGGCAGGAGGCTACACCTTC.

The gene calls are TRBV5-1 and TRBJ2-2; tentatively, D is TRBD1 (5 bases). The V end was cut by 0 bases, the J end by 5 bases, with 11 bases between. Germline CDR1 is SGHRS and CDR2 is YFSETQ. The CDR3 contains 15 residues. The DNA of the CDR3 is TGCGCCAGCAGCTTGGTACAGGTTCGAACCGGGGAGCTGTTTTTT. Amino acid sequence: CASSLVQVRTGELFF.

The CDR3 loop is CASSPPWAGGPTQGNEQFF. In DNA, the CDR3 is TGTGCCAGTAGTCCCCCCTGGGCGGGGGGACCAACTCAGGGCAATGAGCAGTTCTTC. The J gene is TRBJ2-1, the V gene TRBV19, with 8 bases lining up with TRBD2. This CDR3 spans 19 amino acids. J gave up 6 bases and V 5 bases, and 21 bases lay outside the gene matches. CDR1 is LNHDA and CDR2 is SQIVND in the germline V gene (reference sequence).

CDR3 residues: CASSRPGTGGLGYTF. For the CDR3, the DNA is TGCGCCAGCAGCCGTCCCGGGACAGGGGGCTTAGGCTACACCTTC. The V and J genes are TRBV5-1 and TRBJ1-2; TRBD1 matches 12 bases. V was pared by 4 bases and J by 8 bases, with 9 bases of the junction left unmatched. This CDR3 is built from 15 residues. The germline V gene encodes CDR1 SGHRS and CDR2 YFSETQ. Supplemented by reference TRBV5-1 and TRBJ1-2, the full variable domain reads KAGVTQTPRYLIKTRGQQVTLSCSPISGHRSVSWYQQTPGQGLQFLFEYFSETQRNKGNFPGRFSGRQFSNSRSEMNVSTLELGDSALYLCASSRPGTGGLGYTFGSGTRLTVV.

As DNA, the CDR3 is TGTGCCAGCAGTTACGGCAGGGCGAGTGTTGAAGCTTTCTTT. The encoded protein is CASSYGRASVEAFF. The V gene is TRBV6-2 or TRBV6-3, the J gene TRBJ1-1, with D maybe TRBD1 (5 bases). CDR3 length equals 14 residues. Germline loops: CDR1 MNHEY, CDR2 SVGEGT. Deletions cut 2 bases from V and 7 bases from J, with 14 bases between.

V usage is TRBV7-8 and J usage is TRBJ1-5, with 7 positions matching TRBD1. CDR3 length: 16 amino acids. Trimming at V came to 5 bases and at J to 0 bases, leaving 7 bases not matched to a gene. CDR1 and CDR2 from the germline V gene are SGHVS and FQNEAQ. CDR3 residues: CASSPDGTDSNQPQHF. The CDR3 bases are TGTGCCAGCAGCCCAGACGGGACAGATAGCAATCAGCCCCAGCATTTT.

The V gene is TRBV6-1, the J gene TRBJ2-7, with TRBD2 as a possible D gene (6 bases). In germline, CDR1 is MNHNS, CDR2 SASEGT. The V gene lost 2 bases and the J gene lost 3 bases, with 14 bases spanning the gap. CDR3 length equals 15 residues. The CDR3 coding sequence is TGTGCCAGCAGTGAATCTGTCGGGAGAATCTACGAGCAGTACTTC. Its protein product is CASSESVGRIYEQYF.

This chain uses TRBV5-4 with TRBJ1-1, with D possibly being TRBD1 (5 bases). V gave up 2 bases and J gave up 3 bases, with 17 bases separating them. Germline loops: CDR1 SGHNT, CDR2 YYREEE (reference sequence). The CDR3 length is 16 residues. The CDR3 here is CASSLKAPGGDTEAFF. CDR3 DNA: TGTGCCAGCAGCTTAAAGGCCCCGGGAGGGGACACTGAAGCTTTCTTT.

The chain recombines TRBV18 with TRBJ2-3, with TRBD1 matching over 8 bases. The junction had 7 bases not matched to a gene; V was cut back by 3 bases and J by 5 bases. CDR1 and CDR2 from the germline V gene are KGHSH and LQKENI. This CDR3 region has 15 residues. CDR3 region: CASSPRTGPEDTQYF. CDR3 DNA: TGTGCCAGCTCACCTCGGACAGGGCCAGAAGATACGCAGTATTTT.

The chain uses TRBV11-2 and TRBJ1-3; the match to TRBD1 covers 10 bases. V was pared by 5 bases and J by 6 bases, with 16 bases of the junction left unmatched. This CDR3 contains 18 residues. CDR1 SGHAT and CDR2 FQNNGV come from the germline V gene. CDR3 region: CASSPSPRGTGDQNTIYF. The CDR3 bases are TGTGCCAGCAGCCCTTCCCCCCGGGGGACAGGGGATCAAAACACCATATATTTT.

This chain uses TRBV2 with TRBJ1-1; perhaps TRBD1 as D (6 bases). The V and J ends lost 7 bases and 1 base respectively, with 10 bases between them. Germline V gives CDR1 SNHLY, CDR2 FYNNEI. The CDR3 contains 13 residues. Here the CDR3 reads CASTTDRNTEAFF. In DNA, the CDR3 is TGTGCCAGCACTACGGACAGGAACACTGAAGCTTTCTTT.

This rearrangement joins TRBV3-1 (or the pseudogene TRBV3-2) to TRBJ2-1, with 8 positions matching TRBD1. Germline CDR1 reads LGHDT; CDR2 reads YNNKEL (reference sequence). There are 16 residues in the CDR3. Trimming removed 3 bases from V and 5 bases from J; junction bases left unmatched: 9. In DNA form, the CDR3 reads TGTGCCAGCAGCCACCAACGACAGGGGCGTCACAATGAGCAGTTCTTC. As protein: CASSHQRQGRHNEQFF.

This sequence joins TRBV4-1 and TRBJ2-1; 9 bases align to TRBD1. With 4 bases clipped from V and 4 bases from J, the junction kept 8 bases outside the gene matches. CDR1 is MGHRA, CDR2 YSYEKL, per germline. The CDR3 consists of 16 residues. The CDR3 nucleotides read TGCGCCAGCAGCCCGAAGGACAGGGGTCTTTACAATGAGCAGTTCTTC. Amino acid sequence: CASSPKDRGLYNEQFF.

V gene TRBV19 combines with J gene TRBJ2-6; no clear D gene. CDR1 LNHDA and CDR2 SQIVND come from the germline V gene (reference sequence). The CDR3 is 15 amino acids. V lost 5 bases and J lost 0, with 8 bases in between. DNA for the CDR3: TGTGCCAGTAGTCATAGAGTCTCTGGGGCCAACGTCCTGACTTTC. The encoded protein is CASSHRVSGANVLTF. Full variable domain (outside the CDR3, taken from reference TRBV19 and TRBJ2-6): DGGITQSPKYLFRKEGQNVTLSCEQNLNHDAMYWYRQDPGQGLRLIYYSQIVNDFQKGDIAEGYSVSREKKESFPLTVTSAQKNPTAFYLCASSHRVSGANVLTFGAGSRLTVL.

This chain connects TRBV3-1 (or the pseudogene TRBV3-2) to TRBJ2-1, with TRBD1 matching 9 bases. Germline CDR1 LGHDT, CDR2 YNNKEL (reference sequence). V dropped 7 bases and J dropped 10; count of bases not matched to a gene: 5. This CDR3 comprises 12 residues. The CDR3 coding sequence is TGTGCCAGCACCCCGGGACAGGGCGAGCAGTTCTTC. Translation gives CASTPGQGEQFF.

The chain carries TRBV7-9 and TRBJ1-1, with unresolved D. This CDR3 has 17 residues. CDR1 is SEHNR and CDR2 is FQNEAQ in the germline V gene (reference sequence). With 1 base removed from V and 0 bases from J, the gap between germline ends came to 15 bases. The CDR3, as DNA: TGTGCCAGCAGCTTAGGACTCGCGGGTGGTATGAACACTGAAGCTTTCTTT. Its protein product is CASSLGLAGGMNTEAFF.

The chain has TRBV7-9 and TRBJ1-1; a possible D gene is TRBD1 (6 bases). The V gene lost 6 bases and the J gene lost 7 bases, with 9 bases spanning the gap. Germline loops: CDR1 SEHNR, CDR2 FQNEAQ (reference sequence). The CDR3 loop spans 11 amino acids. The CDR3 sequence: CASSRTDEAFF. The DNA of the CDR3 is TGTGCCAGCAGTCGGACAGATGAAGCTTTCTTT. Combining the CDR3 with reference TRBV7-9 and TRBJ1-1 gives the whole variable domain DTGVSQNPRHKITKRGQNVTFRCDPISEHNRLYWYRQTLGQGPEFLTYFQNEAQLEKSRLLSDRFSAERPKGSFSTLEIQRTEQGDSAMYLCASSRTDEAFFGQGTRLTVV.

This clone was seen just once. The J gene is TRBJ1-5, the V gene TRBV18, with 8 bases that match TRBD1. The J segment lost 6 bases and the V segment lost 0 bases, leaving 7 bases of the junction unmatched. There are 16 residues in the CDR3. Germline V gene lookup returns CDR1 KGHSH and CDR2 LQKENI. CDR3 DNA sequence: TGTGCCAGCTCACCACCGTCAGGGGGCCCGTCTCAGCCCCAGCATTTT. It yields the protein CASSPPSGGPSQPQHF.